These 7 T cell receptor beta chains share one sample of origin, sequenced in a study of shared T cell receptors in the human thymus. Measured with immunoSEQ multiplex PCR; TCRdb has only the in-frame clones, and not every one. The repertoire holds more than 550,000 clones, with roughly 88% as singletons. This sample also appeared in a second study, on human thymus T cells.

The source material was thymocytes. Receptor source: a girl under two years old with a congenital heart defect.

This clone was counted a single time. One junction end does not reproduce the germline sequence, and a read error may be involved. The V call is TRBV7-9, the J call TRBJ2-1, with D possibly matching TRBD1 (6 bases). CDR3 length: 17 amino acids. CDR1 and CDR2 (germline): SEHNR, FQNEAQ (reference sequence). The CDR3 spells CASILRRGQGYYNEQFF. The CDR3 bases are TGTGCCAGCATCTTACGACGAGGGCAGGGGTACTACAATGAGCAGTTCTTC.

The V call is TRBV7-9, the J call TRBJ1-2; 9 bases match TRBD1. This CDR3 contains 17 residues. The J segment lost 1 base and the V segment lost 2 bases, leaving 8 bases of the junction unmatched. The V gene's germline CDR1 is SEHNR and CDR2 FQNEAQ (reference sequence). DNA for the CDR3: TGTGCCAGCAGCTTACCGGACAGGGGTTCGATTAACTATGGCTACACCTTC. Translated: CASSLPDRGSINYGYTF.

This clone was observed a handful of times. This CDR3 is also generated by other DNA sequences in the sample. The chain uses TRBV19 and TRBJ2-5; D is uncertain. Trimming took 3 bases from V and 0 from J, leaving 5 bases between them. This CDR3 region has 13 residues. Germline CDR1 and CDR2: LNHDA and SQIVND (reference sequence). The CDR3 sequence: CASSISYQETQYF. CDR3 nucleotides: TGTGCCAGTAGTATTTCGTACCAAGAGACCCAGTACTTC. Using reference TRBV19 and TRBJ2-5 for the parts outside the CDR3, the full variable domain is DGGITQSPKYLFRKEGQNVTLSCEQNLNHDAMYWYRQDPGQGLRLIYYSQIVNDFQKGDIAEGYSVSREKKESFPLTVTSAQKNPTAFYLCASSISYQETQYFGPGTRLLVL.

The chain employs TRBV5-1 and TRBJ2-1; 11 bases are a match to TRBD1. CDR3 length: 15 residues. The germline CDR1 and CDR2 sequences are SGHRS and YFSETQ. J was trimmed by 6 bases and V by 4 bases; bases with no gene match: 6. The CDR3 sequence: CASSPDRGLFNEQFF. CDR3 sequence (DNA): TGCGCCAGCAGCCCGGACAGGGGGCTTTTCAATGAGCAGTTCTTC.

This clone came up a few times. The chain combines TRBV27 with TRBJ2-3; TRBD2 matches 10 bases. CDR3 length: 18 amino acids. CDR1 is MNHEY, CDR2 SMNVEV, per germline (reference sequence). J was trimmed by 0 bases and V by 8 bases; bases with no gene match: 14. This CDR3 is CASGEGTSEIPSTDTQYF. The CDR3 nucleotides are TGTGCCAGCGGGGAAGGGACTAGCGAGATTCCGAGCACAGATACGCAGTATTTT.

The CDR3 spells CASSQVGGRTGSLQPQHF. DNA for the CDR3: TGCGCCAGCAGCCAAGTGGGGGGGAGGACAGGGTCTTTGCAGCCCCAGCATTTT. This chain links TRBV4-1 with TRBJ1-5; TRBD1 matches at 8 bases. The junction had 15 bases not matched to a gene; V was cut back by 1 base and J by 7 bases. The V gene's germline CDR1 is MGHRA and CDR2 YSYEKL. This CDR3 contains 18 residues.

The chain employs TRBV19 and TRBJ2-3; D is perhaps TRBD1 (5 bases). V was clipped by 11 bases and J by 2 bases, with 11 bases between them. The germline gives CDR1 LNHDA, CDR2 SQIVND (reference sequence). This CDR3 spans 12 amino acids. The CDR3 DNA reads as TGTGCCGTCAGGGCCCCCACAGATACGCAGTATTTT. Protein product: CAVRAPTDTQYF.